The 14 T cell receptor beta chains reported below all come from one sample, sequenced in a study of blood T cells in healthy people across ages. A J-beta primer mix and a sample-barcoded 5' primer were used in a second PCR of about 6 to 12 cycles. Each CDR3 protein is one row after TCRdb ran MiXCR on the 5' RACE reads. The sample lists just under 750,000 distinct CDR3 sequences; about 24% were seen once. Material for sequencing was blood. Source of these receptors: a man between 65 and 85 years old in good health.

The sample holds a few counts of this clonotype. V is TRBV20-1 and J is TRBJ2-5; no definite D call. The V end lost 7 bases, the J end lost 2 bases, and 17 bases lay between the germline ends. Germline loops: CDR1 DFQATT, CDR2 SNEGSKA (reference sequence). The CDR3 contains 14 residues. This chain's CDR3 is CSGGNGLVQETQYF. Written as DNA, the CDR3 is TGCAGTGGCGGTAACGGGTTAGTTCAAGAGACCCAGTACTTC.

The chain joins TRBV29-1 to TRBJ2-5, with a weak D call TRBD1 (5 bases). This CDR3 region has 14 residues. V was pared by 3 bases and J by 3 bases, with 14 bases between. The germline V gene has CDR1 SQVTM and CDR2 ANQGSEA. In DNA, the CDR3 is TGCAGCGTTGATGTGTCAGGGAATAAAGAGACCCAGTACTTC. Encoded protein: CSVDVSGNKETQYF. The full variable domain, rest sourced from reference TRBV29-1 and TRBJ2-5, is SAVISQKPSRDICQRGTSLTIQCQVDSQVTMMFWYRQQPGQSLTLIATANQGSEATYESGFVIDKFPISRPNLTFSTLTVSNMSPEDSSIYLCSVDVSGNKETQYFGPGTRLLVL.

J is TRBJ2-5 and V is TRBV5-1, with 13 nucleotides matching TRBD2. The tail of the sequence fits TRBJ2-1 better, so the J call may be wrong. Germline loops: CDR1 SGHRS, CDR2 YFSETQ. CDR3 length: 16 residues. CDR3 sequence (DNA): TGCGCCAGCAGCTTGGGTAGGACTAGCGGGAGCGATGAGCAGTTCTTC. Translation: CASSLGRTSGSDEQFF.

There are a few counts of this clonotype. The chain employs TRBV6-5 and TRBJ2-7; TRBD1 matches 7 bases. V was pared by 6 bases and J by 1 base, with 9 bases of the junction left unmatched. The CDR3 extends over 15 amino acids. CDR1 and CDR2 from the germline V gene are MNHEY and SVGAGI. The CDR3 sequence: CASSKDRQGSYEQYF. The CDR3 DNA is TGTGCCAGCAGCAAAGATCGACAGGGTTCCTACGAGCAGTACTTC.

The rearrangement joins TRBV5-1 to TRBJ1-1, with D perhaps matching TRBD1 (6 bases). The length of the CDR3 is 16 residues. V dropped 1 base and J dropped 4 bases, with 17 bases sitting between them. CDR1 is SGHRS and CDR2 is YFSETQ in the germline V gene. As DNA, the CDR3 is TGCGCCAGCAGCTTGACGGGGGGCAGGGTGGGCACTGAAGCTTTCTTT. Its translation: CASSLTGGRVGTEAFF. The full variable domain, rest sourced from reference TRBV5-1 and TRBJ1-1, is KAGVTQTPRYLIKTRGQQVTLSCSPISGHRSVSWYQQTPGQGLQFLFEYFSETQRNKGNFPGRFSGRQFSNSRSEMNVSTLELGDSALYLCASSLTGGRVGTEAFFGQGTRLTVV.

This clonotype was seen a handful of times. The V call is TRBV7-6, the J call TRBJ2-1; 10 bases are a match to TRBD2. The CDR3 has 17 amino acids. V trimming: 2 bases; J trimming: 6 bases; junction bases outside the gene matches: 10. Germline-derived CDR1 and CDR2 are SGHVS and FNYEAQ. DNA of the CDR3: TGTGCCAGCAGCTTAAGTAGCGGGAGGTCCTATTTCAATGAGCAGTTCTTC. Its protein is CASSLSSGRSYFNEQFF.

Ten or more counts support this clonotype. The V and J genes are TRBV29-1 and TRBJ1-2; possibly TRBD1 for D (5 bases). Germline V gene sequence: CDR1 SQVTM, CDR2 ANQGSEA. This CDR3 region has 14 residues. Trimming left V 6 bases short and J 8 bases short, with 22 bases between. CDR3 DNA: TGCAGCGTCCCCAAAGCCGGGACGACCGGGGGCTACACCTTC. Translating gives CSVPKAGTTGGYTF.

V gene TRBV9 combines with J gene TRBJ1-2; D is undetermined. The CDR3 totals 17 residues. CDR1 and CDR2 from the germline V gene are SGDLS and YYNGEE. Trimming removed 0 bases from V and 2 bases from J, with 17 bases in between. CDR3 sequence reads: CASSVVGNTPLNYGYTF. CDR3 DNA: TGTGCCAGCAGCGTAGTCGGGAACACCCCTTTAAACTATGGCTACACCTTC. Supplemented by reference TRBV9 and TRBJ1-2, the full variable domain reads DSGVTQTPKHLITATGQRVTLRCSPRSGDLSVYWYQQSLDQGLQFLIQYYNGEERAKGNILERFSAQQFPDLHSELNLSSLELGDSALYFCASSVVGNTPLNYGYTFGSGTRLTVV.

This clonotype was found many times. V and J are TRBV10-3 and TRBJ2-3, with 8 nucleotides matching TRBD2. V was clipped by 4 bases and J by 5 bases; unmatched bases: 5. This CDR3 is 14 amino acids long. Germline V gene data show CDR1 as ENHRY and CDR2 as SYGVKD. The CDR3 is CAISAGLDLDTQYF. In DNA, the CDR3 is TGTGCCATCAGTGCGGGACTAGACTTAGATACGCAGTATTTT.

The J gene is TRBJ2-2, the V gene TRBV28; weak D call: TRBD1 (6 bases). Trimming removed 6 bases at V and 2 bases at J, with 16 bases between. Germline CDR1 is MDHEN and CDR2 is SYDVKM. The CDR3 loop spans 16 amino acids. The CDR3 bases are TGTGCCAGCAGGTACAGCCAGGGGCGAAACACCGGGGAGCTGTTTTTT. Translating it yields CASRYSQGRNTGELFF.

V usage is TRBV20-1 and J usage is TRBJ1-2; D is unclear. The germline V gene has CDR1 DFQATT and CDR2 SNEGSKA (reference sequence). V gave up 3 bases and J gave up 4 bases, with 18 bases separating them. This CDR3 contains 15 residues. The CDR3 DNA reads as TGCAGTGCTAGCCCGGCGGCGGTAGCTACCTATGGCTACACCTTC. It translates to CSASPAAVATYGYTF.

This clonotype came up a few times. The V gene is TRBV12-3 or TRBV12-4, the J gene TRBJ2-3; D may be TRBD2 (6 bases). V was clipped by 3 bases and J by 5 bases, with 24 bases between them. CDR3 length: 18 residues. CDR3: CASSFQSLGDSWIDTQYF. CDR3 bases: TGTGCCAGCAGTTTTCAATCCCTGGGGGACTCGTGGATAGATACGCAGTATTTT.

The chain has TRBV4-1 and TRBJ2-5; 8 nucleotides align to TRBD2. The J call may not be correct, given that the DNA end is closer to TRBJ2-1. Per the germline V gene, CDR1 is MGHRA and CDR2 is YSYEKL. This CDR3 has 16 amino acids. The CDR3 sequence: CASSQAPAGVGVEQFF. The CDR3 bases are TGCGCCAGCAGCCAAGCTCCAGCGGGAGTCGGTGTTGAGCAGTTCTTC.

There are a few counts of this clonotype. The DNA for the CDR3 is TGTGCCAGCAGTTTAGGCCGCCGGGGTTGGCTGTTTTTT. This translates into CASSLGRRGWLFF. The chain uses TRBV12-3 or TRBV12-4 and TRBJ1-4; D remains ambiguous. Deletions cut 1 base from V and 14 bases from J, with 14 bases between. This CDR3 is built from 13 residues.